This T cell receptor (beta chain) originates from a study of blood T cells in healthy people across ages. Study outcomes and limitations: Getting older went along with TCR beta diversity per million T cells dropping roughly linearly.

In germline, CDR1 is SGHTA, CDR2 FQGTGA. The CDR3 has 16 amino acids. Between the trimmed V and J ends, which lost 2 bases and 4 bases, there was a span of 15 bases. The authors ran a second PCR of roughly 6 to 12 cycles using a sample-barcoded 5' primer and a J-beta primer mix. MiXCR, run by TCRdb on the 5' RACE reads, gives a single entry per CDR3 protein. The sample holds around 320,000 distinct CDR3 sequences; roughly 29% are singletons and the top ten take 29%. They isolated at least 6 million PBMCs from each sample. Samples each had at least 5.5 micrograms of total RNA extracted. This clonotype has only a few counts. Its specificity is not known.

Specimen: blood. The chain uses TRBV7-3 and TRBJ2-1, with D perhaps TRBD1 or TRBD2 (6 bases each). The sequence was obtained from a woman aged 70 to 79 in good health. CDR3 nucleotides: TGTGCCAGCAGCTTAGACGGGGGCGGGGAGTACAATGAGCAGTTCTTC. The encoded protein is CASSLDGGGEYNEQFF. The whole variable domain, filled in from reference TRBV7-3 and TRBJ2-1, reads GAGVSQTPSNKVTEKGKYVELRCDPISGHTALYWYRQSLGQGPEFLIYFQGTGAADDSGLPNDRFFAVRPEGSVSTLKIQRTERGDSAVYLCASSLDGGGEYNEQFFGPGTRLTVL.